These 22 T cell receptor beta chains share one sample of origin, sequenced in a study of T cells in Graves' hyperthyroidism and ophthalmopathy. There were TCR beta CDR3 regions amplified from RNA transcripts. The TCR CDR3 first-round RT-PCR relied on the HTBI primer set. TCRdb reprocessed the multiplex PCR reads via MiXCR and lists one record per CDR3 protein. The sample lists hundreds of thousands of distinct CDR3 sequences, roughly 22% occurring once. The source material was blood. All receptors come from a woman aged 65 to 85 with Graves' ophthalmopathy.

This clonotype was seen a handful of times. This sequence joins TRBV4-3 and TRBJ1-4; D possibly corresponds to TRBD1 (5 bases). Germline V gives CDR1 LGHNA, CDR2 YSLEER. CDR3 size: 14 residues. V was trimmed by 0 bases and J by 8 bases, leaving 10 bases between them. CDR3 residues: CASSQDRGGEKLFF. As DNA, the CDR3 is TGCGCCAGCAGCCAAGATCGGGGGGGAGAAAAACTGTTTTTT.

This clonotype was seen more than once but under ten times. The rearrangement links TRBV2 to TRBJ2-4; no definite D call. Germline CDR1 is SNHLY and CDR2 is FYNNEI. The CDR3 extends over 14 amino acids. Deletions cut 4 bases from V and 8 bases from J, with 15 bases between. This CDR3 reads CASSATDHADIQYF. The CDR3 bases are TGTGCCAGCAGTGCGACGGACCACGCCGACATTCAGTACTTC.

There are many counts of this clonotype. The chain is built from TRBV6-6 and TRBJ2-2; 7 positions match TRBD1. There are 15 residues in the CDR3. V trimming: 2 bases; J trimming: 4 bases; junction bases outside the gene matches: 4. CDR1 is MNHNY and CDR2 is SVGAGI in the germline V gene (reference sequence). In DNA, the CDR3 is TGTGCCAGCAGTTACATCGGACAGGTCACCGGGGAGCTGTTTTTT. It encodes CASSYIGQVTGELFF.

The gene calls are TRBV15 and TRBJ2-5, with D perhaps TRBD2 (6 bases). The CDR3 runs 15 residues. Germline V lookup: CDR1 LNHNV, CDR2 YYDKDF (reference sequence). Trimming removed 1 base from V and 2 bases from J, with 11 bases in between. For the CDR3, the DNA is TGTGCCACCAGCAGAGGAGATGGAGGGCAAGAGACCCAGTACTTC. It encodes CATSRGDGGQETQYF.

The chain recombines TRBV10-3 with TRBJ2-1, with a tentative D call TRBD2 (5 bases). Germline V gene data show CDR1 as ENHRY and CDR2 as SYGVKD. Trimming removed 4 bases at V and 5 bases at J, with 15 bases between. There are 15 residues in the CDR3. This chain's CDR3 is CAISASGWQNNEQFF. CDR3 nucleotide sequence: TGTGCCATCAGTGCCTCGGGGTGGCAAAACAATGAGCAGTTCTTC.

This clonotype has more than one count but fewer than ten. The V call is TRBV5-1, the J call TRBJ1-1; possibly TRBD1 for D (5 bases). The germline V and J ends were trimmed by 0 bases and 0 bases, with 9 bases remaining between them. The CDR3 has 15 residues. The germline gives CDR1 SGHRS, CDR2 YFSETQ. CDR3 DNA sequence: TGCGCCAGCAGCTTGGCAGGGTCTATGAACACTGAAGCTTTCTTT. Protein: CASSLAGSMNTEAFF.

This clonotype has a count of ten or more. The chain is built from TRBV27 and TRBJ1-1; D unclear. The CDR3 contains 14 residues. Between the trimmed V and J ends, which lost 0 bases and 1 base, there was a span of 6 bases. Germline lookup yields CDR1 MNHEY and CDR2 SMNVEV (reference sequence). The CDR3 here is CASSLSRQNTEAFF. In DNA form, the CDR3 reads TGTGCCAGCAGTTTATCTAGGCAGAACACTGAAGCTTTCTTT.

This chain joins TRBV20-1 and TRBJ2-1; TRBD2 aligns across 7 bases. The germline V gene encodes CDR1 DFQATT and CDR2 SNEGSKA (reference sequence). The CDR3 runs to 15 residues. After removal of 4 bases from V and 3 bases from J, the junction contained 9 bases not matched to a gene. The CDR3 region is CSANGPSGFYNEQFF. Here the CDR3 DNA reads TGCAGTGCTAATGGCCCTAGCGGATTCTACAATGAGCAGTTCTTC.

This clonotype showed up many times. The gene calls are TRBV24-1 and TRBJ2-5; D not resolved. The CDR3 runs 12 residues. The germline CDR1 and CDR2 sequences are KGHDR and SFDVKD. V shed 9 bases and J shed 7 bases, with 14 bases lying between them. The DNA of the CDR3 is TGTGCCACCGGCCCCCCGCGTGGGACCCAGTACTTC. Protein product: CATGPPRGTQYF.

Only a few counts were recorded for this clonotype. CDR3 amino acids: CSARAGYDGYTF. CDR3 nucleotide sequence: TGCAGTGCTAGAGCAGGGTACGACGGCTACACCTTC. J is TRBJ1-2 and V is TRBV20-1; the D gene is possibly TRBD1 (5 bases). CDR1 and CDR2 (germline): DFQATT, SNEGSKA (reference sequence). Trimming took off 1 base at V and 8 bases at J, with 11 bases between the two ends. The CDR3 loop spans 12 amino acids.

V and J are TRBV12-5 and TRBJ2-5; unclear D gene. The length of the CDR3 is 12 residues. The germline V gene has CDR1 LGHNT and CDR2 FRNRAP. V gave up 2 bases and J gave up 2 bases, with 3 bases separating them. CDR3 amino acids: CASGLRQETQYF. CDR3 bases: TGTGCTAGTGGTTTGCGTCAAGAGACCCAGTACTTC.

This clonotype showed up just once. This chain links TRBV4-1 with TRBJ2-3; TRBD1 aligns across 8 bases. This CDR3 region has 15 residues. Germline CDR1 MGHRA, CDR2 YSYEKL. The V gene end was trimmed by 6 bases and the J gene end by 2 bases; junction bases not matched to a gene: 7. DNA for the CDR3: TGCGCCAGCAGTCGAGACAGGGGAAACACAGATACGCAGTATTTT. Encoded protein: CASSRDRGNTDTQYF.

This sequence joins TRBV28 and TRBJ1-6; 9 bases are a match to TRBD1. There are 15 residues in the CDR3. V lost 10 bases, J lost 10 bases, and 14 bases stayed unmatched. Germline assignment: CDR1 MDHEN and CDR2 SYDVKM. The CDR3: CANNDPGQGNSPLHF. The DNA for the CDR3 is TGTGCCAACAATGACCCGGGACAGGGTAACTCACCCCTCCACTTT.

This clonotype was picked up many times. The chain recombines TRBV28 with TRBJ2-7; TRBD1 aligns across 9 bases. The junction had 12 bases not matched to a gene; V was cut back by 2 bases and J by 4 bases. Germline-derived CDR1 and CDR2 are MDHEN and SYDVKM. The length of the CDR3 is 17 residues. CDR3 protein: CASSLSASGQGAYEQYF. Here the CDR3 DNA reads TGTGCCAGCAGTTTAAGTGCATCGGGACAGGGCGCTTACGAGCAGTACTTC.

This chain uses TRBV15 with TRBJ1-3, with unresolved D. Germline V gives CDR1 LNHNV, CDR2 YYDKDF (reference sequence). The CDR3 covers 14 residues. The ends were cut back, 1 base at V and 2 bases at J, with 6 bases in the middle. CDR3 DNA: TGTGCCACCAGCAGAGCCAGTGCTGGAAACACCATATATTTT. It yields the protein CATSRASAGNTIYF.

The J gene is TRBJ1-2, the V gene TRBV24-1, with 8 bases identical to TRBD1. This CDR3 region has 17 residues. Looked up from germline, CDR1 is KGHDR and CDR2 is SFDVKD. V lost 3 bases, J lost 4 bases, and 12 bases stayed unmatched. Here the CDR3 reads CATSDPGAGGEGYGYTF. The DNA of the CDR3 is TGTGCCACCAGTGATCCTGGCGCAGGGGGCGAGGGCTATGGCTACACCTTC.

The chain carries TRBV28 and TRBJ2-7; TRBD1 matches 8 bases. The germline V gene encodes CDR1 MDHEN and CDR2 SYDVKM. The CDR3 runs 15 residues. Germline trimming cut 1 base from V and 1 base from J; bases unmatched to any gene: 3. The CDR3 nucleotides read TGTGCCAGCAGTTTATCGTGGACAGGGTCCTACGAGCAGTACTTC. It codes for CASSLSWTGSYEQYF.

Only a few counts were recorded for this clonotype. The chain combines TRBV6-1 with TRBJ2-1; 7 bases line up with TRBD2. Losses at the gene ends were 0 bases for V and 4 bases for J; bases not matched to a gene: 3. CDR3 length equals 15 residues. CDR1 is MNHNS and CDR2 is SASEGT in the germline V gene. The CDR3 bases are TGTGCCAGCAGTGAAGCGGGAGGGTGGTACAATGAGCAGTTCTTC. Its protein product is CASSEAGGWYNEQFF.

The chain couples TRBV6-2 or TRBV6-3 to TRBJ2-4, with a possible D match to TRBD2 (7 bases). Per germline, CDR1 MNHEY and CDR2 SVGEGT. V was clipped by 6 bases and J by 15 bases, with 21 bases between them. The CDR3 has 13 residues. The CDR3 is CASREVQGGGRYF. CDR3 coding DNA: TGTGCCAGCAGAGAGGTACAGGGAGGGGGGAGGTACTTC.

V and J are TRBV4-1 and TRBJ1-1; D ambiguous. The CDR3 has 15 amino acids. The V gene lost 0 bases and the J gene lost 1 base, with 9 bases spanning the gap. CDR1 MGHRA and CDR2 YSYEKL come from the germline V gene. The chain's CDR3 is CASSQDLTPNTEAFF. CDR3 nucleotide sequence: TGCGCCAGCAGCCAAGACCTCACTCCGAACACTGAAGCTTTCTTT.

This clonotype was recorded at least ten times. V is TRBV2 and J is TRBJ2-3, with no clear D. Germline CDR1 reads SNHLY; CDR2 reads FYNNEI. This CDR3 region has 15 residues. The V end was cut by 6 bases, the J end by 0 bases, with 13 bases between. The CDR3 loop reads CASRASPHSTDTQYF. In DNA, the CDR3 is TGTGCCAGCAGGGCCAGCCCCCACAGCACAGATACGCAGTATTTT.

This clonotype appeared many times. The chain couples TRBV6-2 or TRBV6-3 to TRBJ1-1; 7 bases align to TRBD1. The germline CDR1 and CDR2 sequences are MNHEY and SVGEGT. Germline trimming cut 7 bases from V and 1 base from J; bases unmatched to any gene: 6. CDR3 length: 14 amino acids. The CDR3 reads CASTLRTGNTEAFF. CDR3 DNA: TGTGCCAGCACTCTCCGGACAGGGAACACTGAAGCTTTCTTT.